This T cell receptor beta chain derives from a study of OX40 agonist ivuxolimab in advanced cancers. For the wider study: Ivuxolimab was an agonistic, fully human IgG2 monoclonal antibody directed against OX40 (CD134), a costimulatory receptor. Intravenous ivuxolimab was administered to patients every 2 weeks at six dose levels: 0.01, 0.1, 0.3, 1.5, 3 and 10 mg/kg. Among the 50 to 55 dose-escalation patients, around 20 had hepatocellular carcinoma, 15 or so melanoma, 9 renal cell carcinoma and 9 head and neck cancer. A male proportion of nearly 85% and a mean age of roughly 55 years, ranging from about 23 to 90, were recorded for the dose-escalation cohort. Patients were allowed to have had prior anti-PD-1, anti-PD-L1 or anti-CTLA-4 therapy, and around 40% of the dose-escalation patients had previously received checkpoint inhibitors. Partial responses occurred in three dose-escalation patients: two with cutaneous melanoma and one with hepatocellular carcinoma. Peripheral TCRbeta sequencing aimed to test whether ivuxolimab altered TCR sequence diversity and caused clonal T-cell expansion. The paper reports the monotherapy dose-escalation portion (N of about 47 patients) of the phase I ivuxolimab trial.

Here is what the overall study found, with its caveats: Low levels of normalized T-cell clonal expansion were also shown by some nonresponding patients. Antigen specificity was not determined for the clonally expanded peripheral T cells. At doses of 0.1 to 3.0 mg/kg, clonal expansion of both CD4+ and CD8+ T cells in blood was seen between baseline and week 6. After ivuxolimab, expanded clones were on average more numerous among CD8+ T cells than among CD4+ T cells. In the 0.1-3.0 mg/kg groups, partial responders had among the lowest normalized peripheral clonal expansion, particularly in CD8+ T cells.

The CDR3 measures 15 amino acids from cysteine to phenylalanine. Only CDR3 DNA remains: 45 bases, in frame from the first base. The germline V gene specifies SGHVS as CDR1 and FQNEAQ as CDR2. The germline V end is reduced by 5 bases and the J end by 9 bases; junction bases left unmatched: 11. Patients with a history of autoimmune disease or receiving systemic immunosuppression were excluded from the trial. Peripheral blood for TCR sequencing was drawn from every dose cohort at baseline, at cycle 4 day 1 and at cycle 7 day 1. The samples were taken from a phase I, first-in-human, multicenter, open-label dose-escalation trial of ivuxolimab. Adults with locally advanced or metastatic melanoma, renal cell, hepatocellular, or head and neck squamous cell carcinoma were enrolled in the trial. CD4+ and CD8+ T cells were sorted separately from peripheral blood before TCR sequencing. As concerns this clone: What antigen it recognizes has not been identified. Per-nucleotide qualities are absent, and no much larger clonotype sits a single base away.

To sequence the TCRbeta CDR3 region, genomic DNA was isolated from the sorted cells. The immunoSEQ Assay was used to sequence the TCRbeta CDR3 regions. The table was pulled from immuneACCESS by TCRdb, which kept in-frame rearrangements only. Such tables lose some clones; where checked, under half of the loss comes from unresolved V genes, and the rest has no known cause. In all, the sample holds 60,000 to 100,000 clones, and roughly 80% of those were seen once. Clones ranked in the top ten supply roughly 0.48% of the sample. The specimen was CD4+ or CD8+ T cells sorted from blood, collected in a trial of the OX40 agonist ivuxolimab. The TCR was taken from an adult with an advanced solid tumor such as melanoma, head and neck, liver or kidney cancer. The receptor chain draws on TRBV7-8 and TRBJ2-1; 9 bases in the middle match TRBD1. The nucleotides are TGTGCCAGCAGCGCCGGGACAGGGCCCCTGGGTGAGCAGTTCTTC. The encoded protein is CASSAGTGPLGEQFF.